This record concerns one T cell receptor (beta chain) sequence. This entry comes from a study of shared clonotypes between healthy human individuals. Only in-frame clones appear in the TCRdb table, and some are missing; sequencing was by immunoSEQ multiplex PCR. Found here are fewer than 2.5 million clones, 80% to 95% of them singletons; the top ten hold roughly 0.39%. In germline, CDR1 is SGHDT, CDR2 YYEEEE. V was trimmed by 1 base and J by 0 bases, leaving 8 bases between them. The CDR3 spans 15 residues. This clonotype was obtained from a man younger than 35 in good health. Some clones in this sample may be carry-over from other donors' samples. The chain joins TRBV5-6 to TRBJ2-1; no reliable D call. The sample comprised naive CD4+ T cells from PBMCs. As to subset: CD45RA+ positively selected. CDR3 DNA: TGTGCCAGCAGCTTGTTCCAGTCCTCCTACAATGAGCAGTTCTTC. Translation gives CASSLFQSSYNEQFF.